The 19 T cell receptor beta chains in this list originate from one sample, sequenced in a study of regulatory T cells in long-lasting Graves disease. As to time point: newly diagnosed GD, antithyroid drugs for less than 3 months. With RNA extracted from PBMCs as input, the TCR library was made. Arm-PCR of CDR3 regions with iRepertoire HTBI primers generated TCR beta libraries. One entry per CDR3 protein results from TCRdb running MiXCR on the multiplex PCR reads. The sample records around 450,000 distinct CDR3 sequences, 15% being singletons. The same sample was also studied in work on T cells in Graves' hyperthyroidism and ophthalmopathy.

Specimen: peripheral blood mononuclear cells (PBMCs), collected at new diagnosis, from a patient treated with antithyroid drugs. These receptors all come from a woman between 25 and 40 years old with Graves disease.

This clonotype was picked up many times. The chain couples TRBV10-3 to TRBJ2-4; TRBD1 agrees at 7 bases. The CDR3 sequence is 16 residues long. Germline values: CDR1 ENHRY, CDR2 SYGVKD. With V trimmed by 3 bases and J by 0 bases, 5 bases remained unmatched. The CDR3: CAISDANRGAKNIQYF. The CDR3 DNA reads TGTGCCATCAGTGATGCTAACAGGGGAGCCAAAAACATTCAGTACTTC.

There are many counts of this clonotype. The chain couples TRBV9 to TRBJ2-7, with D possibly TRBD2 on 6 matching bases. The CDR3 is 13 amino acids. The ends were cut back, 0 bases at V and 6 bases at J, with 10 bases in the middle. CDR1 and CDR2 (germline): SGDLS, YYNGEE. The CDR3: CASSVGGRSEQYF. CDR3 nucleotides: TGTGCCAGCAGCGTAGGAGGGAGGAGCGAGCAGTACTTC.

CDR3 residues: CSAAGGPGNEQFF. CDR3 DNA sequence: TGCAGTGCCGCGGGAGGCCCTGGCAATGAGCAGTTCTTC. The gene calls are TRBV20-1 and TRBJ2-1, with 8 positions matching TRBD2. The CDR3 runs 13 residues. Germline CDR1 reads DFQATT; CDR2 reads SNEGSKA (reference sequence). With 6 bases clipped from V and 6 bases from J, the junction kept 7 bases outside the gene matches.

This clonotype occurred many times. The chain recombines TRBV3-1 with TRBJ1-1, with TRBD1 matching 7 bases. Per the germline V gene, CDR1 is LGHDT and CDR2 is YNNKEL (reference sequence). The CDR3 runs 14 residues. V shed 6 bases, J shed 5 bases, and the junction held 9 bases outside the gene matches. DNA for the CDR3: TGTGCCAGCAGAGCAGGAGGGGGCGAGACTGAAGCTTTCTTT. Amino acid sequence: CASRAGGGETEAFF. Full variable domain (remainder filled in from reference TRBV3-1 and TRBJ1-1): DTAVSQTPKYLVTQMGNDKSIKCEQNLGHDTMYWYKQDSKKFLKIMFSYNNKELIINETVPNRFSPKSPDKAHLNLHINSLELGDSAVYFCASRAGGGETEAFFGQGTRLTVV.

This clonotype was detected many times. The chain joins TRBV7-6 to TRBJ1-5; maybe TRBD1 (5 bases). This CDR3 has 15 amino acids. Between the trimmed V and J ends, which lost 5 bases and 7 bases, there was a span of 18 bases. Per the germline V gene, CDR1 is SGHVS and CDR2 is FNYEAQ. This CDR3 reads CASSPAPQGGQPQHF. In nucleotides, the CDR3 is TGTGCCAGCAGCCCCGCCCCCCAGGGTGGGCAGCCCCAGCATTTT.

This chain links TRBV4-2 with TRBJ2-7; 14 bases map to TRBD2. Germline values: CDR1 LGHNA, CDR2 YNFKEQ. This CDR3 is built from 16 residues. V was pared by 6 bases and J by 4 bases, with 8 bases of the junction left unmatched. CDR3 coding DNA: TGTGCCAGCAGTCACGGGACTAGCGGGAGAGAGTACGAGCAGTACTTC. Its protein is CASSHGTSGREYEQYF.

This chain joins TRBV24-1 and TRBJ2-5; no firm D call. Looked up from germline, CDR1 is KGHDR and CDR2 is SFDVKD. V was cut by 4 bases and J by 3 bases, with 11 bases left in between. The CDR3 spans 14 residues. CDR3 loop: CATSDPDFEETQYF. The CDR3 DNA follows: TGTGCCACCAGTGACCCCGACTTCGAAGAGACCCAGTACTTC.

This clonotype has at least ten counts. The chain is built from TRBV3-1 and TRBJ2-4; D unclear. Trimming cost V 4 bases and J 9 bases, with 16 bases left between them. This CDR3 has 14 amino acids. The V gene's germline CDR1 is LGHDT and CDR2 YNNKEL (reference sequence). CDR3 protein: CASSPSDGDGIQYF. CDR3 DNA: TGTGCCAGCAGCCCAAGTGACGGCGACGGCATTCAGTACTTC.

The sample holds a few counts of this clonotype. The V call is TRBV13, the J call TRBJ2-6, with D unclear. The CDR3 covers 16 residues. Germline lookup yields CDR1 PRHDT and CDR2 FYEKMQ (reference sequence). V was cut by 5 bases and J by 1 base, with 12 bases left in between. DNA for the CDR3: TGTGCCAGCAGCGCCCGGGCTACTTCTGGGGCCAACGTCCTGACTTTC. Its protein product is CASSARATSGANVLTF.

The chain combines TRBV4-2 with TRBJ1-1; D gene uncertain. This CDR3 has 15 residues. Germline V gene data show CDR1 as LGHNA and CDR2 as YNFKEQ. Trimming cost V 4 bases and J 1 base, with 13 bases left between them. CDR3 sequence reads: CASSPGSPGNTEAFF. CDR3 nucleotides: TGTGCCAGCAGCCCCGGATCTCCCGGGAACACTGAAGCTTTCTTT.

This clonotype was seen many times. This chain uses TRBV15 with TRBJ2-1; the match to TRBD2 covers 7 bases. With V trimmed by 3 bases and J by 2 bases, 4 bases remained unmatched. Germline CDR1 reads LNHNV; CDR2 reads YYDKDF (reference sequence). This CDR3 region has 15 residues. CDR3 protein: CATSSFGGAYNEQFF. CDR3 sequence (DNA): TGTGCCACCAGCAGCTTTGGGGGGGCCTACAATGAGCAGTTCTTC.

This clonotype was counted ten times or more. This sequence joins TRBV12-3 or TRBV12-4 and TRBJ2-2; D unresolved. The V end lost 5 bases, the J end lost 4 bases, and 11 bases lay between the germline ends. There are 14 residues in the CDR3. Here the CDR3 reads CASSHMGVTGELFF. The CDR3 DNA reads TGTGCCAGCAGTCATATGGGTGTCACCGGGGAGCTGTTTTTT.

The CDR3 nucleotides are TGCGCCAGCAGCCAAGAGGGGCTTGGAAACACCATATATTTT. Amino acid sequence: CASSQEGLGNTIYF. The chain uses TRBV4-1 and TRBJ1-3, with a tentative D call TRBD1 (5 bases). The V end was cut by 0 bases, the J end by 3 bases, with 6 bases between. Germline V gene data show CDR1 as MGHRA and CDR2 as YSYEKL. The CDR3 totals 14 residues.

In its sample, this clonotype was seen many times. The chain recombines TRBV20-1 with TRBJ1-6; D ambiguous. The germline V gene encodes CDR1 DFQATT and CDR2 SNEGSKA (reference sequence). Trimming left V 3 bases short and J 16 bases short, with 10 bases between. The CDR3 is 10 residues long. CDR3 protein: CSASVPLLHF. CDR3 nucleotides: TGCAGTGCTAGTGTCCCACTTCTCCACTTT.

The DNA of the CDR3 is TGTGCCAGTAGTATTAGTTCGGGCAGGGGTCACGAGCAGTACTTC. As protein: CASSISSGRGHEQYF. This rearrangement joins TRBV19 to TRBJ2-7; tentatively, D is TRBD1 (6 bases). This CDR3 spans 15 amino acids. The germline gives CDR1 LNHDA, CDR2 SQIVND (reference sequence). V was pared by 3 bases and J by 5 bases, with 17 bases between.

The V gene is TRBV4-2, the J gene TRBJ1-2; D unresolved. V lost 0 bases, J lost 4 bases, and 12 bases lay in between. In germline, CDR1 is LGHNA, CDR2 YNFKEQ. The CDR3 contains 15 residues. In nucleotides, the CDR3 is TGTGCCAGCAGCCAAGAGAGGTACAGAGCCTATGGCTACACCTTC. This codes for CASSQERYRAYGYTF.

The V call is TRBV29-1, the J call TRBJ2-7, with a weak D call TRBD2 (5 bases). V gave up 4 bases and J gave up 7 bases, with 14 bases separating them. The CDR3 sequence is 12 residues long. Germline V lookup: CDR1 SQVTM, CDR2 ANQGSEA. The DNA of the CDR3 is TGCAGCGTTGTGAGGGTCGGGGATGAGCAGTACTTC. Its protein product is CSVVRVGDEQYF.

This clonotype showed up many times. The CDR3 coding sequence is TGCGCCAGCAGTGAGCATCACAGGACTGAAGCTTTCTTT. This encodes CASSEHHRTEAFF. The rearrangement uses TRBV10-2 and TRBJ1-1; tentatively, D is TRBD1 (5 bases). The CDR3 spans 13 residues. Trimming removed 2 bases at V and 5 bases at J, with 9 bases between. Germline loops: CDR1 WSHSY, CDR2 SAAADI.

This clonotype was seen at least ten times. The chain has TRBV2 and TRBJ2-1; 14 bases agree with TRBD2. CDR3 length equals 16 residues. V was pared by 10 bases and J by 7 bases, with 12 bases of the junction left unmatched. CDR1 SNHLY and CDR2 FYNNEI come from the germline V gene. Written as DNA, the CDR3 is TGTGCCACCAAGGCGGGACTAGCGGGAGATAGGAATGAGCAGTTCTTC. It specifies CATKAGLAGDRNEQFF.